The present T cell receptor beta chain was sequenced within a study of early T cells in non-severe SARS-CoV-2 infection. This CDR3 is 13 amino acids long. Germline assignment: CDR1 SQVTM and CDR2 ANQGSEA. Trimming took off 0 bases at V and 6 bases at J, with 9 bases between the two ends. TCRdb reprocessed the 5' RACE reads via MiXCR and lists one record per CDR3 protein. The table has about 30,000 distinct CDR3 sequences, less than 6% seen once. This clonotype was seen repeatedly, ten times or more. The chain combines TRBV29-1 with TRBJ2-1; D gene ambiguous. Here the sequenced sample was whole blood, taken at baseline. The TCR was taken from an adult who was a healthcare worker with PCR-confirmed SARS-CoV-2 infection or an uninfected control (not recorded which). CDR3 protein: CSVEDHIGNEQFF. CDR3 nucleotide sequence: TGCAGCGTTGAAGATCACATCGGCAATGAGCAGTTCTTC.